The rows below give T cell receptor beta chains drawn from one sample of a study of shared clonotypes between healthy human individuals. Only in-frame clones appear in the TCRdb table, and some are missing; sequencing was by immunoSEQ multiplex PCR. Of 500,000 to 650,000 clones listed, around 78% were seen once; the top ten hold around 13%. Material: PBMCs. The source is a woman between 35 and 50 years old in good health. Some clones in this sample may be carry-over from other donors' samples. Both conserved end residues are part of each CDR3. The D gene is left open where the match is weak. For some rows the clone size is stated as once, few or many, or as a class when expanded; others skip it.

J	size	V	D	CDR3	DNA
TRBJ2-7	NA	TRBV7-9	TRBD2	CASSPGTSGRALGPYEQYF	TGTGCCAGCAGCCCCGGGACTAGCGGGAGGGCCCTAGGCCCCTACGAGCAGTACTTC
TRBJ2-7	NA	TRBV6-1	NA	CASALSDLYEQYF	TGTGCCTCAGCCTTGTCGGACCTCTACGAGCAGTACTTC
TRBJ2-2	NA	TRBV7-8	NA	CASSLPGRITGELFF	TGTGCCAGCAGCCTCCCGGGACGAATCACCGGGGAGCTGTTTTTT
TRBJ2-3	NA	TRBV28	TRBD1	CASSSGGDMADTQYF	TGTGCCAGCAGTTCAGGGGGCGATATGGCAGATACGCAGTATTTT
TRBJ1-3	NA	TRBV2	NA	CASSEARAGAKKGNTIYF	TGTGCCAGCAGTGAAGCGAGGGCAGGGGCCAAAAAAGGAAACACCATATATTTT
TRBJ2-3	NA	TRBV7-2	NA	CASSSQIRTDTQYF	TGTGCCAGCAGCTCCCAAATCCGAACAGATACGCAGTATTTT
TRBJ2-6	NA	TRBV18	NA	CASSIVNSGANVLTF	TGTGCCAGCTCAATAGTGAACTCTGGGGCCAACGTCCTGACTTTC
TRBJ1-3	NA	TRBV30	NA	CAWSVQGGNTIYF	TGTGCCTGGAGTGTACAGGGAGGAAACACCATATATTTT
TRBJ2-1	NA	TRBV19	TRBD2	CASSIDRVGGPGNEQFF	TGTGCCAGTAGTATAGATCGAGTGGGAGGGCCAGGCAATGAGCAGTTCTTC
TRBJ2-7	NA	TRBV15	NA	CATSRDRNWGARPHRYEQYF	TGTGCCACCAGCAGAGACAGGAATTGGGGAGCGAGACCACATCGGTACGAGCAGTACTTC
TRBJ1-6	few	TRBV7-9	NA	CASSLGSGDNSPLHF	TGTGCCAGCAGCTTAGGATCAGGGGATAATTCACCCCTCCACTTT
TRBJ2-7	NA	TRBV9	NA	CASSPTVGSYEQYF	TGTGCCAGCAGCCCTACCGTAGGGTCCTACGAGCAGTACTTC
TRBJ1-5	NA	TRBV19	NA	CASSPDWSGQPQHF	TGTGCCAGTAGTCCAGACTGGTCAGGGCAGCCCCAGCATTTT
TRBJ1-1	NA	TRBV25-1	NA	CASSFGGGYSEAFF	TGTGCCAGCAGTTTTGGCGGAGGGTATTCCGAAGCTTTCTTT
TRBJ2-7	NA	TRBV2	TRBD2	CASSPRGRAYEQYF	TGTGCCAGCAGTCCCCGCGGGAGGGCCTACGAGCAGTACTTC